This T cell receptor (beta chain) was profiled in a study of T cells in localized non-small cell lung cancer (dated by TCRdb to between 2020 and 2021). Background for the entire study: T cell repertoires of 200 to 250 early-stage NSCLC patients were analyzed, with tumors being compared against uninvolved tumor-adjacent lungs. The cohort was made up of about 240 treatment-naive NSCLC patients whose localized lung tumors had been resected. The mean age of the NSCLC patients was under 70 years, with 130 or so men and around 110 women. Study-wide findings and limitations: Of the top 100 tumor clones, a median of approximately 60 were detected in paired uninvolved adjacent lung; roughly 26 were also among that lung's top 100. The highest T cell clonality was observed in uninvolved tumor-adjacent lung, where clonality exceeded that of tumor, suggesting that antigenic responses were more focused in uninvolved tumor-adjacent lung. Multi-region tumor sequencing was not performed, so intratumor heterogeneity could not be excluded. Because of the exploratory design, TCR variables were selected using unadjusted p-values without false-discovery rate correction. Higher blood T cell density associated with longer overall survival, while higher adjacent-lung clonality associated with shorter survival.

Turning to this clone: Its target antigen remains unknown. No base quality values were provided; no much bigger clone lies one nucleotide off.

At diagnosis, tumor, uninvolved tumor-adjacent lung and peripheral blood were collected and then preserved as a mix of FFPE and fresh-frozen material. Blood samples were analyzed as peripheral blood mononuclear cells for TCR repertoire profiling. The immunoSEQ Assay was used to sequence TCR beta CDR3 regions from DNA. The authors processed their data as follows. T cell density was computed as TCR beta template counts normalized to usable DNA estimated by amplifying housekeeping genes. The preseqR package was used to estimate richness by extrapolating to 400,000 templates for PBMC samples and to 120,000 templates for tissue samples. Clonality was defined as one minus Pielou's evenness. Differential abundance testing on productive amino-acid clonotypes, with a minimum total count of 5 and an alpha of 0.1, was used to identify tissue-enriched TCRs. The Jaccard Index and the Morisita Overlap Index were used to quantify repertoire overlap between compartments. GLIPH clustered TCR beta CDR3s with public tetramer-defined viral CDR3s; viral motifs required at least three viral sequences plus V-gene enrichment. TCRdb stores this immuneACCESS table with in-frame sequences only. Part of the clones is absent; in the studies checked, under half of the shortfall reflects unresolved V genes, and no reason is known for the rest. V and J calls and clone size are given by that table; D and trimming were obtained from the DNA. The sample yields 100,000 to 150,000 clones; 89% were counted once. The top ten clonotypes cover around 1.7% of the sample.

V is pruned by 5 bases and J by 0 bases, leaving 4 bases of the junction without a gene match. CDR1 MNHEY and CDR2 SMNVEV are derived from the germline V gene (reference sequence). Spanning cysteine to phenylalanine, the CDR3 consists of 15 amino acids. The DNA shown is the 45-base CDR3, in frame from base 1. The rearranged chain carries TRBV27 and TRBJ2-7; TRBD2 agrees with 10 junctional bases. The TCR sequence derives from a female donor over 55 with stage I lung adenocarcinoma. The sample here was peripheral blood, taken before any cancer treatment. The DNA sequence is given as TGTGCCAGCAGTCGCACTAGCGGGAACTCCTACGAGCAGTACTTC. It is translated as CASSRTSGNSYEQYF.